Listed below are T cell receptor beta chains from one sample, sequenced in a study of T-cell memory formation after mild COVID-19. MiXCR, run by TCRdb on the 5' RACE reads, gives a single entry per CDR3 protein. Of some 190,000 distinct CDR3 sequences detected, more than 15% appear once; the ten largest clones hold roughly 1.9%. Sequenced input: PBMCs or a T cell subset sorted from them (not recorded which). The receptors shown here come from an adult woman who had mild COVID-19 (a few samples of this study predate the infection). Cell type and time point are not known. Each CDR3 is given with its conserved first and last residue. The D gene is left open where the match is weak. A clone size is listed for some rows: how often the clone was seen (once, few, many), or a class if it is expanded.

abundance	v_gene	d_gene	j_gene	CDR3nt	CDR3aa
many	TRBV12-3/TRBV12-4	TRBD2	TRBJ2-3	TGTGCCAGCACCCCCCGGCAGCGGGAGTCAGATACGCAGTATTTT	CASTPRQRESDTQYF
few	TRBV12-3/TRBV12-4	TRBD1	TRBJ1-1	TGTGCCAGCAGTTTAGACAGGGGGATGAACACTGAAGCTTTCTTT	CASSLDRGMNTEAFF
NA	TRBV3-1	NA	TRBJ1-1	TGTGCCAGCAGCCAAGTTAGGGGTGCTGAAGCTTTCTTT	CASSQVRGAEAFF
NA	TRBV5-1	NA	TRBJ2-7	TGCGCCAGCAGCTTGTATCCCATTGGGGGAACAGGGCCCTACGAGCAGTACTTC	CASSLYPIGGTGPYEQYF
NA	TRBV6-2/TRBV6-3	NA	TRBJ2-3	TGTGCCAGCAGACCCGTCGGGGGCCCAGATACGCAGTATTTT	CASRPVGGPDTQYF
once	TRBV12-3/TRBV12-4	NA	TRBJ1-1	TGTGCCAGCAGCGTAAGGGCCAGGGACACTGAAGCTTTCTTT	CASSVRARDTEAFF
few	TRBV6-5	NA	TRBJ2-1	TGTGCCAGCAGCGGGACGTTCTCTTCTCATGAGCAGTTCTTC	CASSGTFSSHEQFF
few	TRBV20-1	NA	TRBJ2-7	TGCAGTGCTAGTCCGTTGACAGGCGGGCTAGGCGAGCAGTACTTC	CSASPLTGGLGEQYF
few	TRBV12-3/TRBV12-4	NA	TRBJ2-5	TGTGCCAGCAGTTTCGGACGAGGAGATGGGGAGACCCAGTACTTC	CASSFGRGDGETQYF
NA	TRBV7-2	TRBD1	TRBJ2-3	TGTGCCAGCAGCTTCGACAGGGAAGGATCGCAGTATTTT	CASSFDREGSQYF
once	TRBV12-3/TRBV12-4	TRBD1	TRBJ2-7	TGTGCCAGCAGACCCTCCGGGACAGGGTCATACGAGCAGTACTTC	CASRPSGTGSYEQYF
NA	TRBV30	NA	TRBJ2-5	TGTGCCTGGAGTGTACTGAGGATGGTTACAGCACAAGAGACCCAGTACTTC	CAWSVLRMVTAQETQYF
NA	TRBV24-1	NA	TRBJ1-1	TGTGCCACCAGTGCCGAAGGTGGGGAGGGAACTGAAGCTTTCTTT	CATSAEGGEGTEAFF
NA	TRBV10-3	NA	TRBJ2-3	TGTGCCATCAGCGGCGGCACAGATACGCAGTATTTT	CAISGGTDTQYF
NA	TRBV9	TRBD2	TRBJ2-3	TGTGCCAGCAGCTCAAGACTAGCGGGAGTAGGGGATACGCAGTATTTT	CASSSRLAGVGDTQYF
many	TRBV7-9	NA	TRBJ1-1	TGTGCCAGCAGCTCAAACGACAAGAACACTGAAGCTTTCTTT	CASSSNDKNTEAFF